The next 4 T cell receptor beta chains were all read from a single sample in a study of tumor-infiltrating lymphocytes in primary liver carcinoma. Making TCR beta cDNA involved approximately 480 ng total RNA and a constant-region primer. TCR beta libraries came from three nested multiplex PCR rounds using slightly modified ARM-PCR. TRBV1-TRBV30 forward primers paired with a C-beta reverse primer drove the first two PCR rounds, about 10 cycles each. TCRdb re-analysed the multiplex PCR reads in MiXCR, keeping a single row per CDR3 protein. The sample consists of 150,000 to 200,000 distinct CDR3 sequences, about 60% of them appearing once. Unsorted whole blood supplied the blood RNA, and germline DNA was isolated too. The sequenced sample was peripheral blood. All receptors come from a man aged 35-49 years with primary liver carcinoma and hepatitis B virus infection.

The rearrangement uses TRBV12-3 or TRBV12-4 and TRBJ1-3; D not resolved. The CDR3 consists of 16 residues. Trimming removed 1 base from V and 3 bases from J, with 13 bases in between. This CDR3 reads CASSLGVGRIGNTIYF. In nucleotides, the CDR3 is TGTGCCAGCAGTTTAGGGGTAGGGCGAATTGGAAACACCATATATTTT.

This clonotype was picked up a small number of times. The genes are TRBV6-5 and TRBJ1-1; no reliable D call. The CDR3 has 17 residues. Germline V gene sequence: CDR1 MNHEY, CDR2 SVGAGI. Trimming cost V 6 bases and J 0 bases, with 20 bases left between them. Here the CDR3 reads CASSPGVAGWMNTEAFF. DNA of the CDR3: TGTGCCAGCAGCCCTGGTGTGGCCGGGTGGATGAACACTGAAGCTTTCTTT.

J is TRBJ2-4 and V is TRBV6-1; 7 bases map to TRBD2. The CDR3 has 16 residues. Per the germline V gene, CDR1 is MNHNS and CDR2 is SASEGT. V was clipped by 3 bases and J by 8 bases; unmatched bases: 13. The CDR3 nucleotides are TGTGCCAGCAGTGATGGGCTAATGGGAGGGACGGACATTCAGTACTTC. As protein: CASSDGLMGGTDIQYF.

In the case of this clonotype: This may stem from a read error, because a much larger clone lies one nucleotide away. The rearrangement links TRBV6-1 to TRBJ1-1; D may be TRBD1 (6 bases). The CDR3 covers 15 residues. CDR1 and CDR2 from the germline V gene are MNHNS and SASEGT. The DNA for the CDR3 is TGTGTCAGCAGCGTTCAACAGGGTCGGAGTACTGAAGCTTTCTTT. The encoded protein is CVSSVQQGRSTEAFF.